A selection of T cell receptor beta chains follows, all from one sample in a study of T-cell reconstitution after alpha-beta-depleted transplantation in children. MiXCR, run by TCRdb on the PCR reads, gives a single entry per CDR3 protein. The repertoire holds roughly 300,000 distinct CDR3 sequences, with roughly 11% as singletons. The sequencing here drew on peripheral blood, taken 180 days after TCRalphabeta/CD19-depleted stem cell transplant. The receptor source for this set is a male patient aged 2 to 10 who had a stem cell transplant for chronic granulomatous disease, so the T cells may come from the graft donor. CDR3s include the opening cysteine and the closing phenylalanine or tryptophan. The D gene is left open where the match is weak. Size tells how often a clone was seen (once, few, many) or the class of an expanded clone, and some rows leave it out.

NA many TRBJ2-2 TRBV5-5 TGTGCCAGCACCCTTTCCCGTAACAGGATCCTGACCGGGGAGCTGTTTTTT CASTLSRNRILTGELFF
NA many TRBJ2-3 TRBV20-1 TGCAGTGATCGAACTAACACAGATACGCAGTATTTT CSDRTNTDTQYF
NA many TRBJ2-1 TRBV7-9 TGTGCCAGCAGCTTAGCACCGAGACTAGAGGAGCTTCGTGAGCAGTTCTTC CASSLAPRLEELREQFF
NA many TRBJ2-7 TRBV3-1 TGTGCCAGCACCCGACGGGGAGCGGATCACGAGCAGTACTTC CASTRRGADHEQYF
NA few TRBJ2-2 TRBV10-1 TGCGCCAGCAGCGACAAGCTAACCGGGGAGCTGTTTTTT CASSDKLTGELFF
TRBD2 many TRBJ2-7 TRBV20-1 TGCAGTGCTATCCCTAGCGGGTACTACGAGCAGTACTTC CSAIPSGYYEQYF
NA many TRBJ1-3 TRBV3-1 TGTGCCAGCAGCCAAGGGAACACCATATATTTT CASSQGNTIYF
NA many TRBJ2-2 TRBV18 TGTGCCAGCTCACCACTCAGGGATAACACCGGGGAGCTGTTTTTT CASSPLRDNTGELFF
TRBD1 many TRBJ1-1 TRBV3-1 TGTGCCAGCAGCCAAGCGGGACAGGCGGGAGCTTTCTTT CASSQAGQAGAFF
NA few TRBJ2-1 TRBV4-3 TGCGCCAGCAGCCTTCACAGGGTCTACAATGAGCAGTTCTTC CASSLHRVYNEQFF
NA many TRBJ1-1 TRBV6-2/TRBV6-3 TGTGCCAGCAGTTCCCGGGACATCGGGTCCACTGAAGCTTTCTTT CASSSRDIGSTEAFF
NA many TRBJ2-1 TRBV30 TGTGCCTGGAGTGTTGTTTACAATGAGCAGTTCTTC CAWSVVYNEQFF
NA many TRBJ2-7 TRBV12-3/TRBV12-4 TGTGCCAGCAGTGCCCGGGACGGCTACGAGCAGTACTTC CASSARDGYEQYF
TRBD2 NA TRBJ2-1 TRBV30 TGTGCCTGGAGTAGCGGGAGTAATGAGCAGTTCTTC CAWSSGSNEQFF
NA many TRBJ1-1 TRBV7-2 TGTGCCAGCAGCTGGGGGCCTTTGGACACTGAAGCTTTCTTT CASSWGPLDTEAFF
NA few TRBJ2-7 TRBV15 TGTGCCACCAGCAGACCTCCCCCGGGGGTCTACGAGCAGTACTTC CATSRPPPGVYEQYF
TRBD1 many TRBJ2-5 TRBV2 TGTGCCAGAGACCGCGGGACAGGGGAGGCGGAGACCCAGTACTTC CARDRGTGEAETQYF
TRBD1 many TRBJ2-3 TRBV5-1 TGCGCCAGCAGCTTGGTCGGGACAGCCACAGATACGCAGTATTTT CASSLVGTATDTQYF
TRBD2 many TRBJ2-5 TRBV3-1 TGTGCCAGCAGCCAAGATGAGGGACTAGCGGGAGTCTTAAAAGAGACCCAGTACTTC CASSQDEGLAGVLKETQYF
NA many TRBJ2-1 TRBV29-1 TGCAGCGTTGAGGTTTTCGGGGGTACCAATGAGCAGTTCTTC CSVEVFGGTNEQFF
NA many TRBJ2-7 TRBV12-3/TRBV12-4 TGTGCCAGCAGTTTACTTGGTAAGGGCGAGCAGTACTTC CASSLLGKGEQYF
NA many TRBJ2-1 TRBV7-2 TGTGCCAGCAGCGGCCCTATGAACCGCTACAATGAGCAGTTCTTC CASSGPMNRYNEQFF
TRBD1 many TRBJ2-2 TRBV11-3 TGTGCCAGCAGCCTCCCCCCGACAGGGTCTAACACCGGGGAGCTGTTTTTT CASSLPPTGSNTGELFF
NA many TRBJ1-1 TRBV12-3/TRBV12-4 TGTGCCACCTCAACAGATGGGGGTGAAGCTTTCTTT CATSTDGGEAFF
TRBD2 NA TRBJ2-4 TRBV12-3/TRBV12-4 TGTGCCAGCAGGCTAGCGGGAGGTCAAAACATTCAGTACTTC CASRLAGGQNIQYF
NA NA TRBJ2-5 TRBV7-9 TGTGCCAGCAGCTTAGGGGCTGGGATTCAAGAGACCCAGTACTTC CASSLGAGIQETQYF
NA many TRBJ2-3 TRBV18 TGTGCCAGCAGCCCAGTCCCAGATACGCAGTATTTT CASSPVPDTQYF
NA many TRBJ2-7 TRBV20-1 TGCAGTGCTGTGAACAGCGTTAGCTCCTACGAGCAGTACTTC CSAVNSVSSYEQYF
TRBD2 NA TRBJ2-1 TRBV12-3/TRBV12-4 TGTGCCAGCAGGAGCCAAAGCGGGAGAAAATACAATGAGCAGTTCTTC CASRSQSGRKYNEQFF
NA many TRBJ2-2 TRBV29-1 TGCAGCGTTGAAGATCTTAGCAGGTCCGGGGAGCTGTTTTTT CSVEDLSRSGELFF
TRBD1 NA TRBJ1-2 TRBV5-5 TGTGCCAGCAGCAGACGGACAGGGGTTAGCTACACCTTC CASSRRTGVSYTF
TRBD2 many TRBJ2-7 TRBV5-1 TGCGCCAGCAGCTTGGGGGGGGGAATTCTTCTCCCAGCCTACGAGCAGTACTTC CASSLGGGILLPAYEQYF
NA many TRBJ2-7 TRBV11-2 TGTGCCAGCAGCCGGACTAACTCGGCTTCTGAGCAGTACTTC CASSRTNSASEQYF
NA many TRBJ1-3 TRBV7-2 TGTGCCAGCAGCAAGGGTTTTGGTGGAAACACCATATATTTT CASSKGFGGNTIYF
TRBD1 many TRBJ1-2 TRBV28 TGTGCCAGCAGAGGACAGGTTAACTATGGCTACACCTTC CASRGQVNYGYTF
TRBD1 many TRBJ2-3 TRBV6-1 TGTGCCAGCAGTGCGGGACAGCACACAGATACGCAGTATTTT CASSAGQHTDTQYF